Given below is one TCR beta chain in context. Its matching antigen is unknown. This sample stems from a study of cytomegalovirus exposure and HLA in healthy donors. For the study at large: A previous analysis identified more than 100 million unique TCR beta sequences derived from roughly 180 million T cells. About 83 million unique TCRs from HLA-typed donors made up an early data release. Points from the study as a whole: According to an earlier analysis, most TCR beta V segments yielded productive rearrangements about 90% or about 30% of the time. Altogether, 150 to 200 TCR beta chains were recorded as cytomegalovirus-associated.

The V gene's germline CDR1 is KGHSH and CDR2 LQKENI. The CDR3 contains 12 residues. V was trimmed by 3 bases and J by 7 bases, leaving 7 bases between them. The PCR was carried out with 60 Vbeta primers and 13 Jbeta primers. The data were produced by immunoSEQ multiplex PCR, yet TCRdb's version contains in-frame clones alone and is incomplete. The data hold 110,000 to 150,000 clones, with 60% to 80% observed a single time. Source material: PBMCs. This sequence joins TRBV18 and TRBJ1-5; D unclear. This sequence was found in a male donor in good health and CMV-seronegative. The CDR3 spells CASSPPQQPQHF. In DNA, the CDR3 is TGTGCCAGCTCACCCCCACAACAGCCCCAGCATTTT. Full variable domain (missing parts from reference TRBV18 and TRBJ1-5): NAGVMQNPRHLVRRRGQEARLRCSPMKGHSHVYWYRQLPEEGLKFMVYLQKENIIDESGMPKERFSAEFPKEGPSILRIQQVVRGDSAAYFCASSPPQQPQHFGDGTRLSIL.